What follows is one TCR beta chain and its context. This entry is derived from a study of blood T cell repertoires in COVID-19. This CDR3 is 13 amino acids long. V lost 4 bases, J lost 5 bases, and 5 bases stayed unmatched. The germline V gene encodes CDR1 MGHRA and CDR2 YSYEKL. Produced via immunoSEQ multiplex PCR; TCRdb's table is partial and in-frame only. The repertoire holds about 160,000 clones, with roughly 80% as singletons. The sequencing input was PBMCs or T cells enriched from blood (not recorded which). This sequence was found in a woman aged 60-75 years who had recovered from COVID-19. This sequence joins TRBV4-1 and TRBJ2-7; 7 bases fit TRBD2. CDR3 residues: CASSRGGFDEQYF. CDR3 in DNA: TGCGCCAGCAGCCGGGGAGGGTTCGACGAGCAGTACTTC.